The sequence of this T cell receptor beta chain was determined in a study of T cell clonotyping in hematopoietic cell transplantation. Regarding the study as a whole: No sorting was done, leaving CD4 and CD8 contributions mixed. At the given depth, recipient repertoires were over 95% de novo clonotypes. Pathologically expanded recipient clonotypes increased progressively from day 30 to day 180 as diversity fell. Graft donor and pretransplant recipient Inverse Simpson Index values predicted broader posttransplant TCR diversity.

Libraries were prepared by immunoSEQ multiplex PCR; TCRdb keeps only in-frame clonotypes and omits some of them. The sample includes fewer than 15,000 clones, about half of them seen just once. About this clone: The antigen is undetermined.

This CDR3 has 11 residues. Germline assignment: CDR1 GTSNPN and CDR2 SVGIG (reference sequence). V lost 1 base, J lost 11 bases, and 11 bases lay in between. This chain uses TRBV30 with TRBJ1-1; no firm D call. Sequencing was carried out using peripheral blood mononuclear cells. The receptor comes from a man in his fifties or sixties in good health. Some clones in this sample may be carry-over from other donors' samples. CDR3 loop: CAWSAFQRAFF. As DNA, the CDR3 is TGTGCCTGGAGTGCTTTTCAACGCGCTTTCTTT.